This TCR beta chain was recorded in a study of cytomegalovirus exposure and HLA in healthy donors. Study results and limitations: Presence/absence analyses treated sequencing depth as roughly uniform across donors. About 87% or about 30% of the time was how often most TCR beta V segments were productive, according to an earlier analysis. A missense variant in DCLRE1C was later tied to TCR beta V- and J-gene trimming.

V lost 1 base to trimming and J lost 4 bases, with 8 bases between them. CDR1 SGHVS and CDR2 FQNEAQ come from the germline V gene. This CDR3 contains 14 residues. In the PCR, 60 Vbeta and 13 Jbeta primers were used. Sequenced by immunoSEQ multiplex PCR; TCRdb stores in-frame clones only, minus some. Of about 65,000 clones listed, 62% are singletons. On this clone: Its target is unknown. Other DNA sequences in this specimen translate into the identical CDR3.

The receptor's source is a man aged 25 to 40 in good health and CMV-seronegative. The sequenced sample was PBMCs. The V gene is TRBV7-8, the J gene TRBJ1-5; D is ambiguous. The CDR3 protein is CASSLVDSNQPQHF. In DNA form, the CDR3 reads TGTGCCAGCAGCTTAGTAGATTCGAATCAGCCCCAGCATTTT.